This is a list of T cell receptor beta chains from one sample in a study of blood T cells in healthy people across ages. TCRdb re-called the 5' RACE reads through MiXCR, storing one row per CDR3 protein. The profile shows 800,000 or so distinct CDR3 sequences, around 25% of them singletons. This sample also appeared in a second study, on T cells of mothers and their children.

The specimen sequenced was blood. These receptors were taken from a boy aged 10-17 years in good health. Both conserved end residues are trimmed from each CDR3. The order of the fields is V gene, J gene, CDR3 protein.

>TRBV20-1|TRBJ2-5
SAPPTAGEETQY
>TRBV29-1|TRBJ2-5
SDQQGKETQY
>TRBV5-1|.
ASSFQGANNEQF
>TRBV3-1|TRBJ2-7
ASSQSGGGYEQY
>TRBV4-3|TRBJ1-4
ASSQDWGPSEKLF
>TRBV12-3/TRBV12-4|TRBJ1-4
ASSLETATNEKLF
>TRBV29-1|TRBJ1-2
SVMGQNYGYT
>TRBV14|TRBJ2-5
ASSQDRLSKGAYEQY
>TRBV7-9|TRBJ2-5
ASSPDSVGGTQY
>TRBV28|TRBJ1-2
ASQGAQANYGYT
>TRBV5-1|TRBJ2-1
ASSLVSGASYNEQF
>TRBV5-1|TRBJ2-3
ASSLEPVQDTQY
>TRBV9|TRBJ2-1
ASSHPGVQF